The present T cell receptor (beta chain) was sequenced within a study of T cells in Graves' hyperthyroidism and ophthalmopathy. The wider study: Peripheral blood draws took place at initial diagnosis, ahead of any treatment.

Amplification of TCR beta CDR3 regions used RNA as the template. During a first-round RT-PCR of the TCR CDR3, the HTBI primer set was used. TCRdb reprocessed the multiplex PCR reads via MiXCR and lists one record per CDR3 protein. Of roughly 580,000 distinct CDR3 sequences detected, approximately 15% appear once; the ten largest clones hold around 5.4%. Each patient was aged 18 to 65 and had newly diagnosed hyperthyroidism of under 2 months' duration. The diagnoses drew upon clinical symptoms, serum thyroxine and TRAb, thyroid ultrasound and orbital computed tomography. This sample holds PBMCs from less than 13 ml fresh peripheral blood. This clonotype was recorded at least ten times. In germline, CDR1 is ENHRY, CDR2 SYGVKD. The CDR3 is made up of 11 amino acids. V lost 6 bases to trimming and J lost 6 bases, with 9 bases between them.

This sequence joins TRBV10-3 and TRBJ2-7; possibly TRBD1 for D (5 bases). Sequencing was carried out using blood. The TCR sequence derives from a woman in her 30s with Graves' hyperthyroidism that later progressed to Graves' ophthalmopathy. CDR3 nucleotide sequence: TGTGCCATCAGCCCAGGGCCCGAGCAGTACTTC. Translating gives CAISPGPEQYF.